The entry that follows covers one T cell receptor beta chain sequence. The data are from a study of blood T cell repertoires in COVID-19. This CDR3 is built from 15 residues. Looked up from germline, CDR1 is SGHTS and CDR2 is YDEGEE. The V gene end was trimmed by 3 bases and the J gene end by 4 bases; junction bases not matched to a gene: 4. Authors' methods: Amplification of reference gene primers provided the estimated nucleated cell counts. Profiled with immunoSEQ multiplex PCR; TCRdb holds only in-frame clones, not every one. That table supplies the V and J calls and clone size; D and trimming were determined from the DNA. This table holds 250,000 to 350,000 clones, 89% found once.

The rearrangement joins TRBV5-8 to TRBJ1-4; TRBD1 aligns across 9 bases. The TCR was taken from a woman in her sixties or seventies with acute or convalescent COVID-19. The sample taken for sequencing was peripheral blood. In DNA, the CDR3 is TGTGCCAGCAGCTCCGGGACAGGGCTTAATGAAAAACTGTTTTTT. Protein: CASSSGTGLNEKLFF.